Given below is one T cell receptor (beta chain) in context. The sample comes from a study of blood T cell repertoires in COVID-19. For the study at large: Researchers got acute and convalescent COVID-19 samples from the United States, Italy and Spain. The cDNA or gDNA used as material had been derived from T cells, B-cell-depleted T cells, or PBMCs.

Per the study methods: Estimates of nucleated cell counts were drawn from the amplification of reference gene primers. Profiled with immunoSEQ multiplex PCR; TCRdb holds only in-frame clones, not every one. That table is the source of V, J and clone size, and D and trimming were worked out from the DNA. The sample includes approximately 100,000 clones, over 70% seen only once; the top ten take around 14%. V gave up 5 bases and J gave up 3 bases; unmatched junction bases: 1. The CDR3 spans 12 residues. Germline CDR1 reads SNHLY; CDR2 reads FYNNEI. The sequenced material came from peripheral blood. The chain combines TRBV2 with TRBJ2-7; TRBD2 matches at 7 bases. This receptor was taken from a man aged 45-65 years with acute or convalescent COVID-19. CDR3 sequence reads: CASSRTSYEQYF. The CDR3 nucleotides are TGTGCCAGCAGTCGGACTAGCTACGAGCAGTACTTC.